Described below is a single T cell receptor beta chain sequence and its context. Tregs were sorted as CD4+CD25+CD127-/low cells. TCRdb reanalysed the 5' RACE reads using MiXCR and keeps one entry per CDR3 protein. The sample carries 34,000 or so distinct CDR3 sequences, around 27% recorded once. The CDR3 extends over 16 amino acids. Looked up from germline, CDR1 is MGHRA and CDR2 is YSYEKL. V dropped 1 base and J dropped 3; count of bases not matched to a gene: 6. The chain has TRBV4-1 and TRBJ2-7, with 10 bases lining up with TRBD2. The source is a female donor with breast cancer. The sample taken for sequencing was tumor-infiltrating Tregs sorted from the breast tumor. The CDR3 is CASSQGRTSGNYEQYF. CDR3 nucleotide sequence: TGCGCCAGCAGCCAAGGAAGGACTAGCGGCAACTACGAGCAGTACTTC.